This is a list of T cell receptor beta chains from one sample in a study of immune evolution from preneoplasia to lung adenocarcinoma. The data were produced by immunoSEQ multiplex PCR, yet TCRdb's version contains in-frame clones alone and is incomplete. The top ten hold about 8.1% of the sample, which has 4,300 or so clones, just over 75% seen once. The specimen was FFPE adjacent normal lung tissue. The source is a person between 60 and 79 years old with lung adenocarcinoma. Each CDR3 is given with its conserved first and last residue. The D gene is left open where the match is weak. A clone size is listed for some rows: how often the clone was seen (once, few, many), or a class if it is expanded.

-,TRBV10-3,TRBJ2-6,TRBD1,CAMATSGGAGANVLTF,TGTGCCATGGCGACCTCAGGGGGCGCTGGGGCCAACGTCCTGACTTTC
-,TRBV18,TRBJ1-1,-,CASSGGSEAFF,TGTGCCAGCTCAGGAGGTAGCGAAGCTTTCTTT
-,TRBV28,TRBJ1-1,-,CASSLVRAATEAFF,TGTGCCAGCAGTCTGGTCCGGGCGGCCACTGAAGCTTTCTTT
-,TRBV4-2,TRBJ2-7,-,CASSRSRDSAGYEQYF,TGTGCCAGCAGCCGCTCCCGGGACTCCGCTGGCTACGAGCAGTACTTC
once,TRBV5-1,TRBJ2-1,TRBD1,CASSLTPGQTYNEQFF,TGCGCCAGCAGCTTGACTCCGGGACAGACCTACAATGAGCAGTTCTTC
-,TRBV5-1,TRBJ2-5,-,CASSRQASQETQYF,TGCGCCAGCAGCCGACAGGCGAGCCAAGAGACCCAGTACTTC
once,TRBV6-6,TRBJ2-1,-,CASGPNEQFF,TGTGCCAGCGGCCCGAATGAGCAGTTCTTC
few,TRBV15,TRBJ1-1,-,CATSSTHEAFF,TGTGCCACCAGCAGTACACATGAAGCTTTCTTT
few,TRBV7-4,TRBJ1-3,-,CAVEVALSGNTIYF,TGTGCCGTGGAGGTGGCCCTCTCTGGAAACACCATATATTTT
-,TRBV28,TRBJ1-2,-,CASSRDRNYGYTF,TGTGCCAGCAGCCGGGACCGTAACTATGGCTACACCTTC